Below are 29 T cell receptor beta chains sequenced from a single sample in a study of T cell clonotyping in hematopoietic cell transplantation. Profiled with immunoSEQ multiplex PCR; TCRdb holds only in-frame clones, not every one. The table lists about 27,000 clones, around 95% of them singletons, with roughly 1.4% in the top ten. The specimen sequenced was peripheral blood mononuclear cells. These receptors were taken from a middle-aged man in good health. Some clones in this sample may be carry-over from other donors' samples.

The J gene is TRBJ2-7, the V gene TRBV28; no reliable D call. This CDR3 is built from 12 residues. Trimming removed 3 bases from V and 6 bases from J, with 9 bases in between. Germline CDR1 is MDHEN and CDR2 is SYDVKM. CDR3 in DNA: TGTGCCAGCAGTTTTTCGCAGACCGAGCAGTACTTC. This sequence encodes CASSFSQTEQYF.

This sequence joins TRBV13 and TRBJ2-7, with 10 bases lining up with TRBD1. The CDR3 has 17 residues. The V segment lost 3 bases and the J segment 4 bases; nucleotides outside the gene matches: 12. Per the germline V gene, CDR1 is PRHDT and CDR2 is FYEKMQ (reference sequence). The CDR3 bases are TGTGCCAGCAGCTTTTGGACAGGGGGGTTGACCCCTTACGAGCAGTACTTC. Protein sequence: CASSFWTGGLTPYEQYF.

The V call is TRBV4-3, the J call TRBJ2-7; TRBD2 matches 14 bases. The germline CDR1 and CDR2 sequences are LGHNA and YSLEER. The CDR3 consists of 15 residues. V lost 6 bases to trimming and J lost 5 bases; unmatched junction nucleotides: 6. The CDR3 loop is CASRQTSGGAHEQYF. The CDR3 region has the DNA TGCGCCAGCAGACAGACTAGCGGGGGGGCCCACGAGCAGTACTTC.

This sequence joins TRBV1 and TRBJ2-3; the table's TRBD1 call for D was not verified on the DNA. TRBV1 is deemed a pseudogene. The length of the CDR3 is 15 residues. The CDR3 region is CTSSQDPKGADTQYF. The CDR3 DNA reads TGCACCAGCAGCCAAGATCCCAAGGGGGCAGATACGCAGTATTTT.

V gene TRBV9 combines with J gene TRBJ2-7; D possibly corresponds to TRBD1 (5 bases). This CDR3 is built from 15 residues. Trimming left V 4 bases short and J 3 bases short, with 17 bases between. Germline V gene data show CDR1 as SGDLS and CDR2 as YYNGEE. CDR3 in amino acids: CASSPNGQGYYEQYF. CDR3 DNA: TGTGCCAGCAGCCCCAATGGCCAGGGCTACTACGAGCAGTACTTC.

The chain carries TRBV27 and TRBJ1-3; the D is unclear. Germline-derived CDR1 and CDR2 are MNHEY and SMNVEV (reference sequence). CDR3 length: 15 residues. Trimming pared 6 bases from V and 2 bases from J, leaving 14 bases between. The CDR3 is CASSLSPGAGNTIYF. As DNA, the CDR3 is TGTGCCAGCAGCCTCTCTCCCGGGGCTGGAAACACCATATATTTT.

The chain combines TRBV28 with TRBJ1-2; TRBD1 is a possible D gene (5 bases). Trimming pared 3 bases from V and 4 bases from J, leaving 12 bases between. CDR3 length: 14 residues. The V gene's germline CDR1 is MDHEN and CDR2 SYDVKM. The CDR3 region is CASSLPGTSYGYTF. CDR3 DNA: TGTGCCAGCAGTTTGCCCGGGACTTCCTATGGCTACACCTTC.

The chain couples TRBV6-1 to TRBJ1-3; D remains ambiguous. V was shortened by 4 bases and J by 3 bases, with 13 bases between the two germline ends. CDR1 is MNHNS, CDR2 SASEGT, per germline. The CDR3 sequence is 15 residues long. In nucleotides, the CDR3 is TGTGCCAGCAGTGTCGGTCTAGGTGGTGGAAACACCATATATTTT. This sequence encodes CASSVGLGGGNTIYF.

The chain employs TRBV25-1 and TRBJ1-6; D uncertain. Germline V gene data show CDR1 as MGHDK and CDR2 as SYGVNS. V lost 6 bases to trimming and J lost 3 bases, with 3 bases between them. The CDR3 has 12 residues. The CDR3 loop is CASSYYNSPLHF. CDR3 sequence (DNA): TGTGCCAGCAGCTACTATAATTCACCCCTCCACTTT.

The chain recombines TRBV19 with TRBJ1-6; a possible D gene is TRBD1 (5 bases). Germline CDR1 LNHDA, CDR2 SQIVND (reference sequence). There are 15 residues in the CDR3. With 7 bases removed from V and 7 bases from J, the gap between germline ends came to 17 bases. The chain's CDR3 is CASTPGAGGNSPLHF. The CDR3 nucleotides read TGTGCCAGTACTCCGGGAGCCGGGGGAAATTCACCCCTCCACTTT.

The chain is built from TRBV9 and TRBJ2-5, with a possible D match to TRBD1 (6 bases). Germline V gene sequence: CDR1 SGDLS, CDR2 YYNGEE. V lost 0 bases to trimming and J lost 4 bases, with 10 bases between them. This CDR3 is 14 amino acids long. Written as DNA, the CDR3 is TGTGCCAGCAGCGTAGCAGGGGACGGAGAGACCCAGTACTTC. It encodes CASSVAGDGETQYF.

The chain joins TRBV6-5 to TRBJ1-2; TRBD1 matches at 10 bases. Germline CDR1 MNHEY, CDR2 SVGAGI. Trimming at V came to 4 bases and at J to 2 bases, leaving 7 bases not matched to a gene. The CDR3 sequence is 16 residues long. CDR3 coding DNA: TGTGCCAGCAGTTCACTGGACAGGGGGACCAACTATGGCTACACCTTC. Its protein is CASSSLDRGTNYGYTF.

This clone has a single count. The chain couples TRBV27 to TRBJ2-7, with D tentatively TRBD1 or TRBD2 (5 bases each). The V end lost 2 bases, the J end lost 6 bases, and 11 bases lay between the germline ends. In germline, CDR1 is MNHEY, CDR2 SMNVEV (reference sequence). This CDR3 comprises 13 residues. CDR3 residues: CASSLRGGGEQYF. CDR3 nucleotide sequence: TGTGCCAGCAGTTTAAGAGGTGGGGGCGAGCAGTACTTC.

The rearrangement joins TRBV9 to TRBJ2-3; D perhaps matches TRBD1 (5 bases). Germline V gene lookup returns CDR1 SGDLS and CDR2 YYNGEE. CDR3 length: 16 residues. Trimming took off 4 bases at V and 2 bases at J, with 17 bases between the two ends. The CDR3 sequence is CASSPRLVGATDTQYF. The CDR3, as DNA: TGTGCCAGCAGCCCACGGCTTGTAGGGGCCACAGATACGCAGTATTTT.

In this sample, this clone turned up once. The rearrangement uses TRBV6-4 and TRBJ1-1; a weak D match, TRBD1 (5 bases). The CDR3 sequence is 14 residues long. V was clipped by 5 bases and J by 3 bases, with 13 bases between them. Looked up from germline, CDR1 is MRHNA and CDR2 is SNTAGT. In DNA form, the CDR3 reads TGTGCCAGCAGTTCGTCCGGGACCCACACTGAAGCTTTCTTT. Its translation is CASSSSGTHTEAFF.

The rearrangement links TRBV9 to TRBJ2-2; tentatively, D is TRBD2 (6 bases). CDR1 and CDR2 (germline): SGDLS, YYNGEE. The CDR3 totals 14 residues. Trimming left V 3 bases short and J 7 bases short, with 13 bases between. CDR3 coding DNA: TGTGCCAGCAGCGCGGTTCCGCGGGACGGGGAGCTGTTTTTT. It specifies CASSAVPRDGELFF.

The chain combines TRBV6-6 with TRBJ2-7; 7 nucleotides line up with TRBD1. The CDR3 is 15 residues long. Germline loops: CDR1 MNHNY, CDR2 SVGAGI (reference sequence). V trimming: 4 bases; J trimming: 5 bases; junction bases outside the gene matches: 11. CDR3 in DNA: TGTGCCAGCAGTTCATTACCGGGACAGATGAACGAGCAGTACTTC. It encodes CASSSLPGQMNEQYF.

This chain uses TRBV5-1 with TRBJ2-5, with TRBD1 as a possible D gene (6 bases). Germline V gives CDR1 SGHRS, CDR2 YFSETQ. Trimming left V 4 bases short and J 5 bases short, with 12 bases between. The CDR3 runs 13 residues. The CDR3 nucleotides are TGCGCCAGCAGCCTACAGGGTCTGGAGACCCAGTACTTC. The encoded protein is CASSLQGLETQYF.

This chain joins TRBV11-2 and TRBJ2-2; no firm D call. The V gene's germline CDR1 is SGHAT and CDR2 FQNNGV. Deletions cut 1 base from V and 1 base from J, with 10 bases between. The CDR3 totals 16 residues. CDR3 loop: CASSLVPVKNTGELFF. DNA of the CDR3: TGTGCCAGCAGCTTAGTCCCCGTAAAGAACACCGGGGAGCTGTTTTTT. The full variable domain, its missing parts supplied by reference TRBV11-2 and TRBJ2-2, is EAGVAQSPRYKIIEKRQSVAFWCNPISGHATLYWYQQILGQGPKLLIQFQNNGVVDDSQLPKDRFSAERLKGVDSTLKIQPAKLEDSAVYLCASSLVPVKNTGELFFGEGSRLTVL.

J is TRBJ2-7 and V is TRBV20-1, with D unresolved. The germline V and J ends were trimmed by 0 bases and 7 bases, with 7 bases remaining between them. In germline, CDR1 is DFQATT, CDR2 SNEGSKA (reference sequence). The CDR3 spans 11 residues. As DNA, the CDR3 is TGCAGTGCTAGAGACGGTCGGGAGCAGTACTTC. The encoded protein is CSARDGREQYF.

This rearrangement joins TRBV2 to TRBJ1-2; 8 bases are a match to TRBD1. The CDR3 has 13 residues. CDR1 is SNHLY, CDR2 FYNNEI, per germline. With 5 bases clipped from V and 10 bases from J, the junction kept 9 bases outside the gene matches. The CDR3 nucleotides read TGTGCCAGCAGTTACCAGGGGGCTAAGGTCTACACCTTC. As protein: CASSYQGAKVYTF.

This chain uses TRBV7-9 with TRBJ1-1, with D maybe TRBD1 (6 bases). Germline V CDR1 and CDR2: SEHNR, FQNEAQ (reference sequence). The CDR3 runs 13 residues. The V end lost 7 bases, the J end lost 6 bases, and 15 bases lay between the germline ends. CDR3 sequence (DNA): TGTGCCAGCACCAGGGGCGAGGGGTCTGAAGCTTTCTTT. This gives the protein CASTRGEGSEAFF.

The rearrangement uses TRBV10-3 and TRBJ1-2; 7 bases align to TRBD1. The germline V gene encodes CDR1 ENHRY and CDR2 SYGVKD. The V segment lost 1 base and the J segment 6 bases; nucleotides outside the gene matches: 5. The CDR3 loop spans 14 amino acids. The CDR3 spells CAISEFGQADGYTF. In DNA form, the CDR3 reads TGTGCCATCAGTGAGTTCGGACAGGCGGATGGCTACACCTTC.

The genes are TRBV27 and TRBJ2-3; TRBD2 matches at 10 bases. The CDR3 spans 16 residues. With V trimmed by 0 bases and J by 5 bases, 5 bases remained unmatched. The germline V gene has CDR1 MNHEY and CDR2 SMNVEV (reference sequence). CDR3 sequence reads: CASSLSKTSGLDTQYF. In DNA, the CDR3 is TGTGCCAGCAGTTTATCTAAGACTAGCGGGCTAGATACGCAGTATTTT.

As DNA, the CDR3 is TGCGCCAGCAGCTCCTTATCCGACGAGCAGTACTTC. This codes for CASSSLSDEQYF. This chain joins TRBV5-1 and TRBJ2-7; the D is unclear. Germline V gene sequence: CDR1 SGHRS, CDR2 YFSETQ. Trimming took off 3 bases at V and 5 bases at J, with 9 bases between the two ends. The CDR3 is 12 amino acids.

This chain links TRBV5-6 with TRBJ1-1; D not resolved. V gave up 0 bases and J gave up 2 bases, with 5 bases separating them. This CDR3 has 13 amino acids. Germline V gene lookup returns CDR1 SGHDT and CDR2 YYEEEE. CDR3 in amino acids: CASSLDTNTEAFF. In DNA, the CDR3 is TGTGCCAGCAGCTTGGATACTAACACTGAAGCTTTCTTT.

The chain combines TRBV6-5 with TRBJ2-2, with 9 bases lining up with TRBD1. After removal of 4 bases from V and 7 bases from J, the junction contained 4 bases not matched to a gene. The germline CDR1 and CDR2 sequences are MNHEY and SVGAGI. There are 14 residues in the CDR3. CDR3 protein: CASSLQGASGELFF. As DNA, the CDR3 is TGTGCCAGCAGTTTACAGGGGGCTAGCGGGGAGCTGTTTTTT.

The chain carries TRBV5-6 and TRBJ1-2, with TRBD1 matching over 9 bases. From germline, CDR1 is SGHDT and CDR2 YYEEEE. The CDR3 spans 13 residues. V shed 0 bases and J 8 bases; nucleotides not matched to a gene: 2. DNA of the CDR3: TGTGCCAGCAGCTTGGGGGACAGGGTCGGCTACACCTTC. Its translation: CASSLGDRVGYTF. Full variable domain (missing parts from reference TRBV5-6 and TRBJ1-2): DAGVTQSPTHLIKTRGQQVTLRCSPKSGHDTVSWYQQALGQGPQFIFQYYEEEERQRGNFPDRFSGHQFPNYSSELNVNALLLGDSALYLCASSLGDRVGYTFGSGTRLTVV.

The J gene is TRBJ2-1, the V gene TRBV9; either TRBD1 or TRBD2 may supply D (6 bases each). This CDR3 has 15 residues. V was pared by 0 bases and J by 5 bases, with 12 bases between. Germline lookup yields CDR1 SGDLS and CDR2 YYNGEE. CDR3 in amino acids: CASSVGGAHNNEQFF. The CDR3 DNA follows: TGTGCCAGCAGCGTAGGGGGGGCCCACAACAATGAGCAGTTCTTC.